Presented here are 23 T cell receptor beta chains from one specimen sequenced in a study of blood T cell repertoires in COVID-19. Clones were sequenced by immunoSEQ multiplex PCR, and TCRdb holds only the in-frame ones, with some missing. The sample lists about 330,000 clones, roughly 90% occurring once. The source material was PBMCs or T cells enriched from blood (not recorded which). The receptors originated from a woman between 25 and 40 years old who had recovered from COVID-19.

V usage is TRBV6-5 and J usage is TRBJ2-3, with TRBD2 as a possible D gene (6 bases). The V gene lost 6 bases and the J gene lost 4 bases, with 11 bases spanning the gap. The CDR3 runs to 13 residues. The germline V gene encodes CDR1 MNHEY and CDR2 SVGAGI. The CDR3 loop is CASSRLGPDTQYF. CDR3 DNA: TGTGCCAGCAGCCGACTAGGACCAGATACGCAGTATTTT.

The V and J genes are TRBV28 and TRBJ1-6, with 8 bases fitting TRBD1. V dropped 4 bases and J dropped 10; count of bases not matched to a gene: 12. The CDR3 runs 16 residues. CDR1 MDHEN and CDR2 SYDVKM come from the germline V gene. The CDR3 coding sequence is TGTGCCAGCAGTTCCCGGGACAGGAAAGTTGTGTCACCCCTCCACTTT. Amino acid sequence: CASSSRDRKVVSPLHF.

The chain couples TRBV10-3 to TRBJ2-3, with 12 bases that match TRBD2. Germline CDR1 is ENHRY and CDR2 is SYGVKD. After removal of 7 bases from V and 0 bases from J, the junction contained 11 bases not matched to a gene. The CDR3 runs to 18 residues. The CDR3 here is CAITPTSGGSKSTDTQYF. The CDR3 nucleotides read TGTGCCATCACTCCTACTAGCGGGGGGTCCAAGAGCACAGATACGCAGTATTTT.

This chain connects TRBV14 to TRBJ1-2, with a weak D call TRBD1 (5 bases). Trimming took off 4 bases at V and 4 bases at J, with 16 bases between the two ends. CDR3 length: 15 residues. Germline V lookup: CDR1 SGHDN, CDR2 FVKESK. CDR3 protein: CASSPSVGVAYGYTF. The DNA for the CDR3 is TGTGCCAGCAGCCCCTCGGTAGGGGTTGCCTATGGCTACACCTTC. The complete variable domain, with remaining parts taken from reference TRBV14 and TRBJ1-2, reads EAGVTQFPSHSVIEKGQTVTLRCDPISGHDNLYWYRRVMGKEIKFLLHFVKESKQDESGMPNNRFLAERTGGTYSTLKVQPAELEDSGVYFCASSPSVGVAYGYTFGSGTRLTVV.

This clone has a handful of counts. V gene TRBV27 combines with J gene TRBJ1-6, with 7 bases identical to TRBD1. Trimming took 4 bases from V and 7 from J; bases not matched to a gene: 1. Germline lookup yields CDR1 MNHEY and CDR2 SMNVEV (reference sequence). The CDR3 runs to 13 residues. CDR3 sequence: CASSSQGNSPLHF. The DNA for the CDR3 is TGTGCCAGCAGTTCACAGGGGAATTCACCCCTCCACTTT.

The chain couples TRBV27 to TRBJ1-2, with TRBD1 identical over 8 bases. The V gene's germline CDR1 is MNHEY and CDR2 SMNVEV (reference sequence). With 0 bases clipped from V and 1 base from J, the junction kept 7 bases outside the gene matches. The CDR3 extends over 17 amino acids. The CDR3 DNA reads as TGTGCCAGCAGTTTATCGACGCAACAGGGGGTTAACTATGGCTACACCTTC. It codes for CASSLSTQQGVNYGYTF.

The chain carries TRBV10-3 and TRBJ2-6; D is possibly TRBD1 (5 bases). The V end was cut by 3 bases, the J end by 1 base, with 16 bases between. Germline CDR1 ENHRY, CDR2 SYGVKD. The length of the CDR3 is 18 residues. The CDR3 DNA reads TGTGCCATCAGTGATGGCAGGGCTCGGGCTTCTGGGGCCAACGTCCTGACTTTC. Amino acids: CAISDGRARASGANVLTF.

V and J are TRBV7-2 and TRBJ2-1; 8 positions agree with TRBD2. Trimming removed 6 bases from V and 2 bases from J; junction bases left unmatched: 6. The length of the CDR3 is 15 residues. Germline V lookup: CDR1 SGHTA, CDR2 FQGNSA. CDR3 in DNA: TGTGCCAGCAGGTTTACTAGCGGAGCCTACAATGAGCAGTTCTTC. Protein: CASRFTSGAYNEQFF.

V usage is TRBV18 and J usage is TRBJ2-7; 8 nucleotides agree with TRBD1. The trim removed 3 bases at V and 5 bases at J, leaving 12 bases unmatched. The germline V gene has CDR1 KGHSH and CDR2 LQKENI. CDR3 size: 16 residues. The CDR3 here is CASSPRDRSLGDEQYF. CDR3 bases: TGTGCCAGCTCACCTCGGGACAGGTCCCTGGGCGACGAGCAGTACTTC.

The V call is TRBV28, the J call TRBJ2-1; no clear D. With 4 bases removed from V and 7 bases from J, the gap between germline ends came to 17 bases. The CDR3 covers 15 residues. In germline, CDR1 is MDHEN, CDR2 SYDVKM. The CDR3 DNA sequence: TGTGCCAGCAGTTACGGGTTATTTGTCGATAATGAGCAGTTCTTC. Protein: CASSYGLFVDNEQFF.

The J gene is TRBJ2-1, the V gene TRBV15; 8 bases are a match to TRBD2. The CDR3 loop spans 14 amino acids. Germline loops: CDR1 LNHNV, CDR2 YYDKDF (reference sequence). Trimming at V came to 4 bases and at J to 6 bases, leaving 5 bases not matched to a gene. CDR3: CATSTSGSGNEQFF. CDR3 in DNA: TGTGCCACCAGCACCAGCGGGAGTGGCAATGAGCAGTTCTTC.

In DNA, the CDR3 is TGTGCCAGCAGCACCCGGACAGGCATTTCCTCTGGAAACACCATATATTTT. Its protein is CASSTRTGISSGNTIYF. The V and J genes are TRBV9 and TRBJ1-3; TRBD1 aligns across 7 bases. V lost 4 bases and J lost 0; bases outside the gene matches: 10. CDR3 length: 17 amino acids. Per germline, CDR1 SGDLS and CDR2 YYNGEE.

This chain links TRBV27 with TRBJ1-2, with TRBD1 matching over 7 bases. Germline V gene data show CDR1 as MNHEY and CDR2 as SMNVEV (reference sequence). V was pared by 0 bases and J by 6 bases, with 7 bases of the junction left unmatched. This CDR3 is built from 15 residues. The CDR3 protein is CASSLSRQGIDGYTF. The CDR3 DNA is TGTGCCAGCAGTTTATCCCGACAGGGAATCGATGGCTACACCTTC.

This clone was seen a single time. The chain uses TRBV6-5 and TRBJ1-1; D remains unclear. This CDR3 is built from 14 residues. The germline gives CDR1 MNHEY, CDR2 SVGAGI. Trimming left V 5 bases short and J 0 bases short, with 10 bases between. The CDR3 sequence: CASSKEIMNTEAFF. The DNA of the CDR3 is TGTGCCAGCAGTAAGGAGATTATGAACACTGAAGCTTTCTTT.

V gene TRBV24-1 combines with J gene TRBJ2-7, with TRBD1 matching over 9 bases. V shed 3 bases and J 7 bases; nucleotides not matched to a gene: 9. Germline V gene lookup returns CDR1 KGHDR and CDR2 SFDVKD. The length of the CDR3 is 15 residues. The CDR3: CATSDPGTGTEEQYF. In DNA form, the CDR3 reads TGTGCCACCAGTGATCCCGGGACAGGGACAGAGGAGCAGTACTTC.

The chain has TRBV27 and TRBJ2-1, with 8 bases that match TRBD2. V lost 5 bases, J lost 7 bases, and 13 bases stayed unmatched. Germline V gene data show CDR1 as MNHEY and CDR2 as SMNVEV (reference sequence). This CDR3 has 16 amino acids. The CDR3 DNA follows: TGTGCCAGCAGTCCCCTGCGCAGCGGGGGACCTAATGAGCAGTTCTTC. Translated, it gives CASSPLRSGGPNEQFF.

The V gene is TRBV27, the J gene TRBJ2-1; the D is unclear. V was shortened by 2 bases and J by 7 bases, with 15 bases between the two germline ends. Germline CDR1 MNHEY, CDR2 SMNVEV (reference sequence). This CDR3 spans 15 amino acids. In DNA, the CDR3 is TGTGCCAGCAGTTTAACGGTAACTCCGCCGAATGAGCAGTTCTTC. It is translated as CASSLTVTPPNEQFF.

The J gene is TRBJ2-7, the V gene TRBV27, with TRBD2 identical over 8 bases. Germline trimming cut 3 bases from V and 2 bases from J; bases unmatched to any gene: 6. This CDR3 has 15 residues. Germline CDR1 MNHEY, CDR2 SMNVEV (reference sequence). For the CDR3, the DNA is TGTGCCAGCAGTTTGCATACAGCGGGGGCCTACGAGCAGTACTTC. Its translation: CASSLHTAGAYEQYF.

This clone has only one observation. CDR3 sequence: CASSIGSSTNEKLFF. The CDR3 nucleotides read TGTGCCAGCAGCATAGGGAGTTCGACTAATGAAAAACTGTTTTTT. The chain links TRBV7-2 to TRBJ1-4; D gene unclear. The CDR3 has 15 residues. The germline V gene has CDR1 SGHTA and CDR2 FQGNSA. The ends were cut back, 5 bases at V and 2 bases at J, with 12 bases in the middle.

The chain recombines TRBV2 with TRBJ2-7; no reliable D call. Germline assignment: CDR1 SNHLY and CDR2 FYNNEI. The CDR3 spans 12 residues. V shed 7 bases and J shed 9 bases, with 16 bases lying between them. As DNA, the CDR3 is TGTGCCAGCAATCGTACTCCCCCGGGGCAGTACTTC. The encoded protein is CASNRTPPGQYF.

The chain uses TRBV7-8 and TRBJ1-4, with 7 bases lining up with TRBD1. This CDR3 comprises 17 residues. The junction had 15 bases not matched to a gene; V was cut back by 1 base and J by 10 bases. Germline assignment: CDR1 SGHVS and CDR2 FQNEAQ. The CDR3 is CASSLVHWRPQGGKLFF. The CDR3 DNA sequence: TGTGCCAGCAGCTTAGTACATTGGCGACCCCAGGGGGGAAAACTGTTTTTT.

This chain joins TRBV7-3 and TRBJ2-1; the match to TRBD2 covers 8 bases. With V trimmed by 2 bases and J by 6 bases, 6 bases remained unmatched. The CDR3 extends over 15 amino acids. Germline lookup yields CDR1 SGHTA and CDR2 FQGTGA. The CDR3 DNA reads TGTGCCAGCAGCTTAGGATACAGCGGGGGCAATGAGCAGTTCTTC. This translates into CASSLGYSGGNEQFF.

This clone occurred once. The genes are TRBV3-1 (or the pseudogene TRBV3-2) and TRBJ2-7, with 7 bases identical to TRBD2. Germline V CDR1 and CDR2: LGHDT, YNNKEL (reference sequence). The CDR3 is made up of 15 amino acids. V dropped 1 base and J dropped 3; count of bases not matched to a gene: 6. The CDR3 sequence: CASSQGGGRGYEQYF. As DNA, the CDR3 is TGTGCCAGCAGCCAAGGGGGGGGTCGGGGCTACGAGCAGTACTTC.